A selection of T cell receptor beta chains follows, all from one sample in a study of cytomegalovirus exposure and HLA in healthy donors. Sequencing was performed with immunoSEQ multiplex PCR; in TCRdb, only in-frame clones are kept and a portion is missing. The sample consists of around 100,000 clones, around 76% of them appearing once. The material sequenced was PBMCs. These receptors all stem from a woman in her forties or fifties in good health and CMV-seropositive. Each CDR3 is given with its conserved first and last residue. A D gene is named only where the DNA matches it firmly. Some rows mark clone size as missing; the rest say once, few, many or name a class of expanded clone.

CDR3nt: TGTGCCAGCAGCGTAGGGACAGGGGGTCAGCCCCAGCATTTT; CDR3aa: CASSVGTGGQPQHF; abundance: -; d_gene: TRBD1; v_gene: TRBV9; j_gene: TRBJ1-5
CDR3nt: TGCGCCAGCAGCTGGGACAGGGGAACCTACGAGCAGTACTTC; CDR3aa: CASSWDRGTYEQYF; abundance: -; d_gene: TRBD1; v_gene: TRBV5-1; j_gene: TRBJ2-7
CDR3nt: TGTGCCAGCAGTACGGGATACGGAAACACCATATATTTT; CDR3aa: CASSTGYGNTIYF; abundance: few; d_gene: -; v_gene: TRBV6-6; j_gene: TRBJ1-3
CDR3nt: TGTGCTAGTGGTTTGGTACCGAGGGACACTGAAGCTTTCTTT; CDR3aa: CASGLVPRDTEAFF; abundance: few; d_gene: -; v_gene: TRBV12-5; j_gene: TRBJ1-1
CDR3nt: TGTGCCAGCAGCTCTAACGCAGCGGGGGTCACAGATACGCAGTATTTT; CDR3aa: CASSSNAAGVTDTQYF; abundance: -; d_gene: TRBD2; v_gene: TRBV11-2; j_gene: TRBJ2-3
CDR3nt: TGTGCTAGCAGCTTAAGGAGCGGGGGGGCTAGGAATGAGCAGTTCTTC; CDR3aa: CASSLRSGGARNEQFF; abundance: once; d_gene: TRBD2; v_gene: TRBV7-7; j_gene: TRBJ2-1
CDR3nt: TGTGCCAGTAGTATCACGGCAGGGAGGACAGATACGCAGTATTTT; CDR3aa: CASSITAGRTDTQYF; abundance: -; d_gene: -; v_gene: TRBV19; j_gene: TRBJ2-3
CDR3nt: TGTGCCTGGAGTGAACAGGGATTTAGCTACACCTTC; CDR3aa: CAWSEQGFSYTF; abundance: -; d_gene: -; v_gene: TRBV30; j_gene: TRBJ1-2
CDR3nt: TGTGCCAGCAGCCAAGATAGCGTTTCATACTACGAGCAGTACTTC; CDR3aa: CASSQDSVSYYEQYF; abundance: -; d_gene: -; v_gene: TRBV14; j_gene: TRBJ2-7
CDR3nt: TGTGCCAGCTCACCTCGACAGGTGAACACTGAAGCTTTCTTT; CDR3aa: CASSPRQVNTEAFF; abundance: -; d_gene: -; v_gene: TRBV18; j_gene: TRBJ1-1
CDR3nt: TGTGCCAGTAGGCCACCGTGGGGGAAGGGACAGGGGAACTATGGCTACACCTTC; CDR3aa: CASRPPWGKGQGNYGYTF; abundance: -; d_gene: TRBD1; v_gene: TRBV19; j_gene: TRBJ1-2
CDR3nt: TGCAGCGTTGGGTCAACTCTAGCCAAAAACATTCAGTACTTC; CDR3aa: CSVGSTLAKNIQYF; abundance: -; d_gene: -; v_gene: TRBV29-1; j_gene: TRBJ2-4
CDR3nt: TGTGCCAGCAGCTTGGCAGGGGCGGGTGATGGCTACACCTTC; CDR3aa: CASSLAGAGDGYTF; abundance: -; d_gene: -; v_gene: TRBV7-9; j_gene: TRBJ1-2
CDR3nt: TGTGCCAGTAGTATATTCGCCTACAATGAGCAGTTCTTC; CDR3aa: CASSIFAYNEQFF; abundance: -; d_gene: -; v_gene: TRBV19; j_gene: TRBJ2-1
CDR3nt: TGTGCCAGCAGTAGGGACAGGGCCAACTATGGCTACACCTTC; CDR3aa: CASSRDRANYGYTF; abundance: -; d_gene: TRBD1; v_gene: TRBV6-6; j_gene: TRBJ1-2
CDR3nt: TGTGCCAGCAGCGTTAGAAATGAGCAGTTCTTC; CDR3aa: CASSVRNEQFF; abundance: once; d_gene: -; v_gene: TRBV7-2; j_gene: TRBJ2-1
CDR3nt: TGCGCCAGCAGAGACGGGGATTCAAATGGCTACACCTTC; CDR3aa: CASRDGDSNGYTF; abundance: -; d_gene: -; v_gene: TRBV5-1; j_gene: TRBJ1-2
CDR3nt: TGTGCCAGCAGTCTGACTAAACAAGAGACCCAGTACTTC; CDR3aa: CASSLTKQETQYF; abundance: -; d_gene: -; v_gene: TRBV7-3; j_gene: TRBJ2-5
CDR3nt: TGTGCCTGGAGCCGGGACAGCGGCAATCAGCCCCAGCATTTT; CDR3aa: CAWSRDSGNQPQHF; abundance: -; d_gene: TRBD1; v_gene: TRBV30; j_gene: TRBJ1-5
CDR3nt: TGTGCCAGCAGCTACGCAGGAGGAGGGACTGAAGCTTTCTTT; CDR3aa: CASSYAGGGTEAFF; abundance: -; d_gene: -; v_gene: TRBV11-2; j_gene: TRBJ1-1
CDR3nt: TGTGCCAGCAGTGACGGAGGGAGCGCCGGGGAGCTGTTTTTT; CDR3aa: CASSDGGSAGELFF; abundance: -; d_gene: -; v_gene: TRBV6-4; j_gene: TRBJ2-2
CDR3nt: TGTGCCTGGAGTGCATCAGTGGGCCCCTACAATGAGCAGTTCTTC; CDR3aa: CAWSASVGPYNEQFF; abundance: -; d_gene: -; v_gene: TRBV30; j_gene: TRBJ2-1
CDR3nt: TGTGCCAGCAGTTACACGGACAGGATCTCTTATGGCTACACCTTC; CDR3aa: CASSYTDRISYGYTF; abundance: -; d_gene: TRBD1; v_gene: TRBV6-5; j_gene: TRBJ1-2
CDR3nt: TGTGCCAGCAGCTTACCGGGACTAGCCATTACTTACACCTTC; CDR3aa: CASSLPGLAITYTF; abundance: once; d_gene: -; v_gene: TRBV5-5; j_gene: TRBJ1-2
CDR3nt: TGCGCCAGCAGTCCAAGGGGGGCGGGAGGGGTGAATGAGCAGTTCTTC; CDR3aa: CASSPRGAGGVNEQFF; abundance: -; d_gene: TRBD2; v_gene: TRBV4-1; j_gene: TRBJ2-1
CDR3nt: TGCGCCAGCAGCCCAGAAGGGCCCCGGAGGGAAGCTTTCTTT; CDR3aa: CASSPEGPRREAFF; abundance: -; d_gene: -; v_gene: TRBV4-1; j_gene: TRBJ1-1
CDR3nt: TGCGCCAGCAGCCCCGGTTGGGGCCAGGCGGACACTGAAGCTTTCTTT; CDR3aa: CASSPGWGQADTEAFF; abundance: -; d_gene: -; v_gene: TRBV5-1; j_gene: TRBJ1-1
CDR3nt: TGTGCCAGTATAGACAGGGGTAGCAATCAGCCCCAGCATTTT; CDR3aa: CASIDRGSNQPQHF; abundance: -; d_gene: TRBD1; v_gene: TRBV19; j_gene: TRBJ1-5
CDR3nt: TGTGCCAGCAGTACCTCCGGGACAGGGAATGAGCAGTTCTTC; CDR3aa: CASSTSGTGNEQFF; abundance: -; d_gene: TRBD1; v_gene: TRBV6-1; j_gene: TRBJ2-1
CDR3nt: TGTGCCAGCAGTTATGACAGACTGTTAGGGGGTTCGGTAAGCGAGCAGTACTTC; CDR3aa: CASSYDRLLGGSVSEQYF; abundance: -; d_gene: -; v_gene: TRBV2; j_gene: TRBJ2-7
CDR3nt: TGCAGTGCTACCACAGGGGAAGGGCAGTATTTT; CDR3aa: CSATTGEGQYF; abundance: -; d_gene: TRBD1; v_gene: TRBV20-1; j_gene: TRBJ2-3
CDR3nt: TGTGCCAGCAGCTCGGGACTAGGGGTAGAGACCCAGTACTTC; CDR3aa: CASSSGLGVETQYF; abundance: -; d_gene: TRBD2; v_gene: TRBV9; j_gene: TRBJ2-5
CDR3nt: TGTGCCAGCTCGGGGGGTTCGAACACTGAAGCTTTCTTT; CDR3aa: CASSGGSNTEAFF; abundance: -; d_gene: -; v_gene: TRBV18; j_gene: TRBJ1-1
CDR3nt: TGCGCCAGCATTGGTCGCCCGGGAGCCTACAATGAGCAGTTCTTC; CDR3aa: CASIGRPGAYNEQFF; abundance: once; d_gene: -; v_gene: TRBV10-2; j_gene: TRBJ2-1
CDR3nt: TGTGCCAGCAGTGACCACCCCCTGCCGACAGAAAATCAGCCCCAGCATTTT; CDR3aa: CASSDHPLPTENQPQHF; abundance: -; d_gene: -; v_gene: TRBV25-1; j_gene: TRBJ1-5
CDR3nt: TGTGCCATCAGTGAGAGGCGGGACGAGCAGTACTTC; CDR3aa: CAISERRDEQYF; abundance: -; d_gene: -; v_gene: TRBV10-3; j_gene: TRBJ2-7
CDR3nt: TGTGCCAGCAGCCTCCGACTAGCCTCCGGGGAGCTGTTTTTT; CDR3aa: CASSLRLASGELFF; abundance: -; d_gene: -; v_gene: TRBV21-1; j_gene: TRBJ2-2
CDR3nt: TGTGCCAGCAGTTCCCTGGACAGGGGGGAATACGGCTACACCTTC; CDR3aa: CASSSLDRGEYGYTF; abundance: -; d_gene: TRBD1; v_gene: TRBV6-5; j_gene: TRBJ1-2
CDR3nt: TGTGCCAGCAGCCCACGACATTCTAGCGGGGGCAATGAGCAGTTCTTC; CDR3aa: CASSPRHSSGGNEQFF; abundance: -; d_gene: TRBD2; v_gene: TRBV9; j_gene: TRBJ2-1
CDR3nt: TGTGCCAGCAGCCGGGACTTTGGTGGCACTGAAGCTTTCTTT; CDR3aa: CASSRDFGGTEAFF; abundance: -; d_gene: -; v_gene: TRBV7-2; j_gene: TRBJ1-1
CDR3nt: TGTGCCAGCAGCTTAGGAATAGCGGGGGGACTCAACTACGAGCAGTACTTC; CDR3aa: CASSLGIAGGLNYEQYF; abundance: -; d_gene: TRBD2; v_gene: TRBV7-8; j_gene: TRBJ2-7